The rows below give T cell receptor beta chains drawn from one sample of a study of pediatric ulcerative colitis. Clones were read by immunoSEQ multiplex PCR, and TCRdb kept only the in-frame ones, dropping some. This table has some 50,000 clones, about 78% appearing once. Sample: gut tissue. These receptors came from a girl aged 5-17 years with moderate ulcerative colitis. CDR3s include the opening cysteine and the closing phenylalanine or tryptophan. The D gene is left open where the match is weak. Some rows mark clone size as missing; the rest say once, few, many or name a class of expanded clone.

TRBV11-2	TRBJ2-1	-	-	TGTGCCAGCAGCTTTGGGTACTCGCGAGGCAATGAGCAGTTCTTC	CASSFGYSRGNEQFF
TRBV4-3	TRBJ2-1	-	-	TGCGCCAGCAGCCAAGATAGGGTTGCCGGCAATGAGCAGTTCTTC	CASSQDRVAGNEQFF
TRBV7-9	TRBJ2-7	TRBD2	-	TGTGCCAGCAGCTTAGGGGGACTAGCGGGAGAGTACGAGCAGTACTTC	CASSLGGLAGEYEQYF
TRBV20-1	TRBJ1-2	-	-	TGCAGTGCTGGAATTAGCAATGGCTACACCTTC	CSAGISNGYTF
TRBV4-1	TRBJ2-6	-	-	TGCGCCAGCAGCCAAGATGGATCTGGGGCCAACGTCCTGACTTTC	CASSQDGSGANVLTF
TRBV7-9	TRBJ1-1	-	few	TGTGCCAGCAGCGCGGACAGCAGAACCGAAGCTTTCTTT	CASSADSRTEAFF
TRBV15	TRBJ1-3	-	few	TGTGCCACCAGCAGAGATCGGGGAAGTGGAAACACCATATATTTT	CATSRDRGSGNTIYF
TRBV11-3	TRBJ2-3	-	few	TGTGCCAGCAGCACCTCCTCGACACCAGATACGCAGTATTTT	CASSTSSTPDTQYF
TRBV2	TRBJ2-3	-	-	TGTGCCAGCAGTGAAGAATGGGGCAGGGGAGGGAAGACAGATACGCAGTATTTT	CASSEEWGRGGKTDTQYF
TRBV29-1	TRBJ2-1	-	-	TGCAGCGTGGCCGGACAGCCCGACTCCTACAATGAGCAGTTCTTC	CSVAGQPDSYNEQFF
TRBV7-9	TRBJ1-1	-	-	TGTGCCAGCAGCTTTCAAAATGAAGCTTTCTTT	CASSFQNEAFF
TRBV15	TRBJ2-2	-	-	TGTGCCACCAGCAGAGTAGAAGGGGCAAACGGGGAGCTGTTTTTT	CATSRVEGANGELFF
TRBV5-1	TRBJ2-7	-	-	TGCGCCAGCAGCATAGACCCCTCTTCCTACGAGCAGTACTTC	CASSIDPSSYEQYF
TRBV28	TRBJ1-1	TRBD1	-	TGTGCCAGCAGTTTATTCCTCCTCGGACAGGGCACTGAAGCTTTCTTT	CASSLFLLGQGTEAFF
TRBV7-2	TRBJ2-1	-	-	TGTGCCAGCAGCGTAGACAGTACCCCCTACAATGAGCAGTTCTTC	CASSVDSTPYNEQFF
TRBV19	TRBJ1-1	-	once	TGTGCCAGTAGTATAGGACAGAAGAACACTGAAGCTTTCTTT	CASSIGQKNTEAFF
TRBV30	TRBJ1-2	-	-	TGTGCCTGGACCAGGGAGTCGAACTATGGCTACACCTTC	CAWTRESNYGYTF
TRBV2	TRBJ2-7	TRBD2	few	TGTGCCAGCAGGAGACTAGCGGGAGAGTACGAGCAGTACTTC	CASRRLAGEYEQYF
TRBV4-1	TRBJ1-5	-	-	TGCGCCAGCAGCCAAGATGGGCCCGGGCCGCTGAACAATCAGCCCCAGCATTTT	CASSQDGPGPLNNQPQHF
TRBV9	TRBJ2-1	TRBD1	-	TGTGCCAGCAGCGTTAACCCAAGGACAGGGAGTGAGCAGTTCTTC	CASSVNPRTGSEQFF
TRBV4-3	TRBJ1-5	-	-	TGCGCCAGCAGCCAAGATCAAGGGGGGAATCAGCCCCAGCATTTT	CASSQDQGGNQPQHF
TRBV5-1	TRBJ1-1	-	-	TGCGCCAGCAGCTTGGTCGCGGGGAAGGCTGAAGCTTTCTTT	CASSLVAGKAEAFF
TRBV7-2	TRBJ2-1	-	-	TGTGCCAGCAGCTTAGCGTGGGACATACGATACAATGAGCAGTTCTTC	CASSLAWDIRYNEQFF
TRBV7-8	TRBJ1-1	-	few	TGTGCCAGCAGCTTAGGGCCGACGAACACTGAAGCTTTCTTT	CASSLGPTNTEAFF
TRBV7-9	TRBJ2-7	TRBD1	-	TGTGCCAGCAGCTTAGCCACCGGGACAGGGGCAGGGGAGCAGTACTTC	CASSLATGTGAGEQYF
TRBV18	TRBJ2-7	-	-	TGTGCCAGCTCACCCGGGACGCGACTCTACGAGCAGTACTTC	CASSPGTRLYEQYF
TRBV11-3	TRBJ2-1	-	-	TGTGCCAGCAGCCGGGGACTGTACAATGAGCAGTTCTTC	CASSRGLYNEQFF
TRBV4-1	TRBJ2-7	-	-	TGCGCCAGCAGCCAAGCCGCTTGGCGATTGCCCTACTTCGAGCAGTACTTC	CASSQAAWRLPYFEQYF
TRBV9	TRBJ1-6	TRBD1	once	TGTGCCAGCAGCGCCCTGGACAGGGCAAATTCACCCCTCCACTTT	CASSALDRANSPLHF
TRBV5-6	TRBJ1-1	TRBD1	-	TGTGCCAGCAGCTGGGACAGGAACACTGAAGCTTTCTTT	CASSWDRNTEAFF
TRBV7-2	TRBJ2-7	-	-	TGTGCCAGCAGCTTACAGGTCGGGGCAGGGCTTGCCGAGCAGTACTTC	CASSLQVGAGLAEQYF
TRBV21-1	TRBJ1-5	-	-	TGTGCCAGCAGCAATCCCGCAGGGGGCCAATATAGCAATCAGCCCCAGCATTTT	CASSNPAGGQYSNQPQHF
TRBV19	TRBJ1-2	-	-	TGTGCCAGTAGGGAGACAAATGGTTATGGCTACACCTTC	CASRETNGYGYTF
TRBV7-9	TRBJ1-1	-	-	TGTGCCAGCAGCAACAGACAGGTGGCGAACACTGAAGCTTTCTTT	CASSNRQVANTEAFF
TRBV19	TRBJ1-3	-	-	TGTGCCAGTACCTCCCCCGGGGGCCTACATACTGGAAACACCATATATTTT	CASTSPGGLHTGNTIYF
TRBV10-1	TRBJ2-2	TRBD2	-	TGCGCCAGCAGTGAACTAGCGGGAGAGTACACCGGGGAGCTGTTTTTT	CASSELAGEYTGELFF
TRBV30	TRBJ2-1	-	-	TGTGCCTGGAGTAAGCCGGGACGTATCCCCCCCGATGAGCAGTTCTTC	CAWSKPGRIPPDEQFF
TRBV30	TRBJ2-2	TRBD1	-	TGTGCCTGGAGTGTACAGGGGAGTTTCGGGGAGCTGTTTTTT	CAWSVQGSFGELFF
TRBV5-4	TRBJ2-3	-	-	TGTGCCAGCAGCTTGTATCAGTACGCAGATACGCAGTATTTT	CASSLYQYADTQYF
TRBV28	TRBJ1-1	-	-	TGTGCCAGCAGCCCAACCCAGCCAGTGCTTCTCACTGAAGCTTTCTTT	CASSPTQPVLLTEAFF
TRBV5-4	TRBJ1-6	-	-	TGTGCCAGCAGCTTGGGTCCACAAGAACCCCACTTT	CASSLGPQEPHF
TRBV15	TRBJ2-3	TRBD2	-	TGTGCCACCAGCAGAGATAGGCAGGGAGGGGCAGATACGCAGTATTTT	CATSRDRQGGADTQYF
TRBV5-1	TRBJ2-2	-	-	TGCGCCAGCAGCTACTCAGGACACACCGGGGAGCTGTTTTTT	CASSYSGHTGELFF
TRBV5-4	TRBJ2-5	TRBD1	-	TGTGCCAGCAGCATGGGACAGGGAGTGGAGACCCAGTACTTC	CASSMGQGVETQYF
TRBV27	TRBJ2-7	-	-	TGTGCCAGCAGTTTTGGGGTTTCCTACGAGCAGTACTTC	CASSFGVSYEQYF
TRBV6-1	TRBJ2-1	TRBD1	-	TGTGCCAGCACCTCCGGGACAGCACTCTACAATGAGCAGTTCTTC	CASTSGTALYNEQFF
TRBV6-5	TRBJ2-1	TRBD1	-	TGTGCCAGCAGTAGAGGACAGGGTCCCTACAATGAGCAGTTCTTC	CASSRGQGPYNEQFF
TRBV9	TRBJ2-3	-	-	TGTGCCAGCGGAGAGGGGGCGGGGACCGAAGATACGCAGTATTTT	CASGEGAGTEDTQYF
TRBV30	TRBJ1-2	-	-	TGTGCCTGGAGGGGAGGACAGCACTATGGCTACACCTTC	CAWRGGQHYGYTF
TRBV10-2	TRBJ2-3	-	-	TGCGCCAGCCTCGGTCACGGACTTAGCACAGATACGCAGTATTTT	CASLGHGLSTDTQYF
TRBV5-4	TRBJ2-1	TRBD2	-	TGTGCCAGCAGCTTGGGAGCTAGCGGGAGGGTCAATGAGCAGTTCTTC	CASSLGASGRVNEQFF
TRBV7-2	TRBJ1-2	TRBD1	few	TGTGCCAGCAGCTTATTAGGGGGCTGGGGCTACACCTTC	CASSLLGGWGYTF
TRBV6-1	TRBJ2-1	TRBD1	-	TGTGCCAGCAGAACCCGGGACAGGGGGGTCAATGAGCAGTTCTTC	CASRTRDRGVNEQFF
TRBV6-1	TRBJ2-7	TRBD2	-	TGTGCCAGCAGTGAAGCGCTGACTAGCGGGAGTTACGAGCAGTACTTC	CASSEALTSGSYEQYF
TRBV5-1	TRBJ1-2	-	-	TGCGCCAGCAGCTTGAGTGGGGAAAATGGCTACACCTTC	CASSLSGENGYTF
TRBV5-8	TRBJ1-1	-	-	TGTGCCAGCAGCTTTCCGTCGAGGACCTCTGAAGCTTTCTTT	CASSFPSRTSEAFF